This T cell receptor (beta chain) is drawn from a study of shared clonotypes between healthy human individuals. Sequencing used immunoSEQ multiplex PCR; TCRdb keeps in-frame clones, though not all of them. Among around 690,000 clones listed, around 91% were seen once. A word on this clone: Other DNA sequences from this sample encode an identical CDR3 as well.

V was clipped by 3 bases and J by 4 bases, with 9 bases between them. Germline V gene sequence: CDR1 MNHEY, CDR2 SVGAGI. This CDR3 spans 13 amino acids. The sample was memory CD8+ T cells from PBMCs. Described subset: CD45RO+ cells pooled with CCR7-negative TemRA cells. The gene calls are TRBV6-5 and TRBJ1-2, with D unclear. This receptor was obtained from a man aged 18 to 30 in good health. Some clones in this sample may be carry-over from other donors' samples. Here the CDR3 reads CASSYSTGYGYTF. In nucleotides, the CDR3 is TGTGCCAGCAGTTATAGCACCGGCTATGGCTACACCTTC.